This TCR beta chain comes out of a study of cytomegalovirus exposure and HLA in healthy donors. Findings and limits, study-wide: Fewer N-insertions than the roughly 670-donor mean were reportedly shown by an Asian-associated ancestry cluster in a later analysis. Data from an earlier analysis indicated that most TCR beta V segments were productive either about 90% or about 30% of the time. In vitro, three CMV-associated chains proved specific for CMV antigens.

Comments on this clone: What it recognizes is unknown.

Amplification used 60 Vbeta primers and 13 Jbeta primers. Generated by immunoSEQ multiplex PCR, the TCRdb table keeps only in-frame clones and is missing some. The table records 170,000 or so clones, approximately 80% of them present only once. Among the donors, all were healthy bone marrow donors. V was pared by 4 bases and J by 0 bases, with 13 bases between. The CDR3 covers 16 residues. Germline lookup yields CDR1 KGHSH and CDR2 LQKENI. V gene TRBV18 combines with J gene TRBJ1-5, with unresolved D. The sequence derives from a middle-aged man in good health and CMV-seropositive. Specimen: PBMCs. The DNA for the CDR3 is TGTGCCAGCTCACAGAGGGATGATTATAGCAATCAGCCCCAGCATTTT. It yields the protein CASSQRDDYSNQPQHF. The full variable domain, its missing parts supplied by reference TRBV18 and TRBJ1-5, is NAGVMQNPRHLVRRRGQEARLRCSPMKGHSHVYWYRQLPEEGLKFMVYLQKENIIDESGMPKERFSAEFPKEGPSILRIQQVVRGDSAAYFCASSQRDDYSNQPQHFGDGTRLSIL.